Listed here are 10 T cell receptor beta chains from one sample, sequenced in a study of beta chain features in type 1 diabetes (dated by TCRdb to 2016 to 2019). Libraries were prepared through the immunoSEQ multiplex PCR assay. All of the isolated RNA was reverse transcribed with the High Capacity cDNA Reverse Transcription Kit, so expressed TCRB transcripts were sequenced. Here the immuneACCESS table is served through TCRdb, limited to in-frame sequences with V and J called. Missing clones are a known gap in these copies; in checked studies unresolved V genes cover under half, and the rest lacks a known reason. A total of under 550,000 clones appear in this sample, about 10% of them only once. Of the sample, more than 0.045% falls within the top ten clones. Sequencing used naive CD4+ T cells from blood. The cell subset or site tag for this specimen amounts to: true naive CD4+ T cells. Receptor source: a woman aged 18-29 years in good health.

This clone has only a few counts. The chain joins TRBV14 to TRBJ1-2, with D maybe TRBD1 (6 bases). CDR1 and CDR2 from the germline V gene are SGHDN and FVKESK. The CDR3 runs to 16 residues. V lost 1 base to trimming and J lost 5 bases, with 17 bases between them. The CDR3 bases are TGTGCCAGCAGCCAAGCCCCCGGGACACGACCTTATGGCTACACCTTC. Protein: CASSQAPGTRPYGYTF. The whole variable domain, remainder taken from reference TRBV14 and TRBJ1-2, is EAGVTQFPSHSVIEKGQTVTLRCDPISGHDNLYWYRRVMGKEIKFLLHFVKESKQDESGMPNNRFLAERTGGTYSTLKVQPAELEDSGVYFCASSQAPGTRPYGYTFGSGTRLTVV.

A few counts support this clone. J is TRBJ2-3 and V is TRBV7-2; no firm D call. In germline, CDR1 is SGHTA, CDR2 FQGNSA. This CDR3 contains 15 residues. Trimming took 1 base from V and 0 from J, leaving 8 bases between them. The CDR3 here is CASSLVSTSTDTQYF. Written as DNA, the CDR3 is TGTGCCAGCAGCTTAGTTTCAACTAGCACAGATACGCAGTATTTT.

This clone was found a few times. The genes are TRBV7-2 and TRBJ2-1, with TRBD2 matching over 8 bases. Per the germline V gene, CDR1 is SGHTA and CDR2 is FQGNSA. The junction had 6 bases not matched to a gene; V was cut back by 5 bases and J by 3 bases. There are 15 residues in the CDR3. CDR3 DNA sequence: TGTGCCAGCAGCCCTACTAGCGGCTACTACAATGAGCAGTTCTTC. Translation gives CASSPTSGYYNEQFF.

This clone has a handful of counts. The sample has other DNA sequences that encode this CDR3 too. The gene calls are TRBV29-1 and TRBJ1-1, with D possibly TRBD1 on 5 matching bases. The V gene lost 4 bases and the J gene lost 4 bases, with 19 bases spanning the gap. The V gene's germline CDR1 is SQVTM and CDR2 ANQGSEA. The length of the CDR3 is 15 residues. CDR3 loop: CSVVRGDRLSTEAFF. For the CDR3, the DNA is TGCAGCGTTGTTCGGGGCGACCGGCTAAGCACTGAAGCTTTCTTT. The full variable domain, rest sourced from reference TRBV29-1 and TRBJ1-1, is SAVISQKPSRDICQRGTSLTIQCQVDSQVTMMFWYRQQPGQSLTLIATANQGSEATYESGFVIDKFPISRPNLTFSTLTVSNMSPEDSSIYLCSVVRGDRLSTEAFFGQGTRLTVV.

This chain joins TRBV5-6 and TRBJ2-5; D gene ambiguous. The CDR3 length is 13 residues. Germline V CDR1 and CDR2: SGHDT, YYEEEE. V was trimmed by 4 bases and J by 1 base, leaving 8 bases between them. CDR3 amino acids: CASSPLSQETQYF. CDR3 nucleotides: TGTGCCAGCAGCCCTTTGTCCCAAGAGACCCAGTACTTC.

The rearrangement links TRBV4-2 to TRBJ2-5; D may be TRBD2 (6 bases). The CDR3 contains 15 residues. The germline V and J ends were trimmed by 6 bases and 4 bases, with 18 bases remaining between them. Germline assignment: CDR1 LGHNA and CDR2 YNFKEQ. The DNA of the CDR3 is TGTGCCAGCAGGGGAGGAGGGACGGGTCGAGAGACCCAGTACTTC. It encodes CASRGGGTGRETQYF.

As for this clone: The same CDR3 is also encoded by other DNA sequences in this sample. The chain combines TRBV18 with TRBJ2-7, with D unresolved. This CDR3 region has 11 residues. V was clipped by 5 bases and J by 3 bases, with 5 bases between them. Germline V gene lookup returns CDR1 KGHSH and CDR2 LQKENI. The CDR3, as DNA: TGTGCCAGCTCATTGAACTACGAGCAGTACTTC. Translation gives CASSLNYEQYF.

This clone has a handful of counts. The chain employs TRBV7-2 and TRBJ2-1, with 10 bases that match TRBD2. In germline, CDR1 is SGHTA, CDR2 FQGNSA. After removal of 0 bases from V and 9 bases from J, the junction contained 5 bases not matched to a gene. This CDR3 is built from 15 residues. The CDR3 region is CASSLAAGGPGEQFF. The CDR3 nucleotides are TGTGCCAGCAGCTTAGCAGCGGGGGGGCCCGGTGAGCAGTTCTTC.

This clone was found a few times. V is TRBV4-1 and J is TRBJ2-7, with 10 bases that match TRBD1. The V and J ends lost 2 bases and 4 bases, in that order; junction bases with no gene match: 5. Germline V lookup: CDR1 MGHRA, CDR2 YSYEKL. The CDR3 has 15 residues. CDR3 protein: CASSQNRDRGYEQYF. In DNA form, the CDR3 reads TGCGCCAGCAGCCAAAACCGGGACAGGGGTTACGAGCAGTACTTC.

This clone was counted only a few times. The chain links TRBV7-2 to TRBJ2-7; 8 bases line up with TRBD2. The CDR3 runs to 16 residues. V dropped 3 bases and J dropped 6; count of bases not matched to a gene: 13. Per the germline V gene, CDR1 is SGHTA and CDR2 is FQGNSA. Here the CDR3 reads CASSLKRVAGLGEQYF. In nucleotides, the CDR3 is TGTGCCAGCAGCTTGAAGCGGGTAGCGGGACTTGGCGAGCAGTACTTC.